This entry lists 18 T cell receptor beta chains sequenced from one sample in a study of PD-1 blockade in mismatch repair-deficient tumors. Clones were sequenced by immunoSEQ multiplex PCR, and TCRdb holds only the in-frame ones, with some missing. The sample records 95,000 to 150,000 clones, more than 85% being singletons. Sequencing used peripheral blood, obtained 44 weeks after starting pembrolizumab. Source of these receptors: an adult with mismatch repair-deficient cancer.

The J gene is TRBJ2-7, the V gene TRBV5-6; TRBD2 is a possible D gene (7 bases). The CDR3 loop spans 15 amino acids. The V gene's germline CDR1 is SGHDT and CDR2 YYEEEE. V lost 1 base to trimming and J lost 1 base, with 12 bases between them. CDR3 sequence: CASSLIGGLSYEQYF. The CDR3 DNA is TGTGCCAGCAGCTTGATCGGGGGGCTTTCCTACGAGCAGTACTTC.

This rearrangement joins TRBV19 to TRBJ2-1; D is uncertain. Trimming stripped 3 bases from V and 9 bases from J, with 9 bases between. The CDR3 sequence is 12 residues long. CDR1 and CDR2 from the germline V gene are LNHDA and SQIVND (reference sequence). The CDR3 loop is CASSIIMGEQFF. As DNA, the CDR3 is TGTGCCAGTAGTATTATTATGGGTGAGCAGTTCTTC.

The gene calls are TRBV6-1 and TRBJ1-1; D possibly corresponds to TRBD1 (5 bases). Germline loops: CDR1 MNHNS, CDR2 SASEGT. There are 14 residues in the CDR3. V was pared by 4 bases and J by 1 base, with 10 bases between. The CDR3 nucleotides are TGTGCCAGCAGTGTTGGGGGTGGGAACACTGAAGCTTTCTTT. The encoded protein is CASSVGGGNTEAFF.

Details on this clone: Other DNA sequences within the sample encode an identical CDR3. J is TRBJ2-1 and V is TRBV9, with TRBD2 matching 8 bases. The trim removed 0 bases at V and 3 bases at J, leaving 2 bases unmatched. The CDR3 is 15 residues long. Germline V gene lookup returns CDR1 SGDLS and CDR2 YYNGEE. This CDR3 reads CASSVGLAGYNEQFF. The CDR3 nucleotides read TGTGCCAGCAGCGTAGGGCTAGCGGGCTACAATGAGCAGTTCTTC.

The V and J genes are TRBV29-1 and TRBJ2-7; a possible D gene is TRBD1 (5 bases). The CDR3 has 11 residues. From germline, CDR1 is SQVTM and CDR2 ANQGSEA. The ends were cut back, 4 bases at V and 5 bases at J, with 9 bases in the middle. The CDR3 DNA follows: TGCAGCGTTGGGGCAGGGCACGAGCAGTACTTC. Amino acid sequence: CSVGAGHEQYF.

This clone was picked up one time. V is TRBV6-5 and J is TRBJ2-1; unclear D gene. The CDR3 is 13 amino acids. V lost 0 bases and J lost 8, with 8 bases in between. CDR1 and CDR2 from the germline V gene are MNHEY and SVGAGI. The CDR3 loop reads CASSYSKAYEQFF. The DNA for the CDR3 is TGTGCCAGCAGTTACTCGAAGGCTTATGAGCAGTTCTTC.

V and J are TRBV29-1 and TRBJ2-3; 10 bases map to TRBD1. Trimming at V came to 5 bases and at J to 4 bases, leaving 6 bases not matched to a gene. The germline CDR1 and CDR2 sequences are SQVTM and ANQGSEA. The length of the CDR3 is 14 residues. The CDR3 loop is CSVRTGGVADTQYF. The CDR3 nucleotides are TGCAGCGTTCGGACAGGGGGGGTTGCAGATACGCAGTATTTT.

This clone was seen just once. The V gene is TRBV4-1, the J gene TRBJ2-4; D might be TRBD1 or TRBD2, each matching 6 bases. This CDR3 has 16 amino acids. The V end was cut by 6 bases, the J end by 4 bases, with 19 bases between. CDR1 MGHRA and CDR2 YSYEKL come from the germline V gene. The CDR3 region has the DNA TGCGCCAGCAGGCTAATCATGGAGGGGGGTAAAAACATTCAGTACTTC. Translating gives CASRLIMEGGKNIQYF.

The chain is built from TRBV30 and TRBJ2-2; no clear D gene. The germline gives CDR1 GTSNPN, CDR2 SVGIG (reference sequence). CDR3 size: 17 residues. V lost 2 bases to trimming and J lost 8 bases, with 24 bases between them. As DNA, the CDR3 is TGTGCCTGGAGTTCACAATGGTATAAGGGCCTGGCGGGGGAGCTGTTTTTT. Its protein is CAWSSQWYKGLAGELFF.

This chain connects TRBV27 to TRBJ1-3, with D possibly matching TRBD1 (5 bases). Trimming removed 5 bases from V and 4 bases from J, with 24 bases in between. Germline V lookup: CDR1 MNHEY, CDR2 SMNVEV (reference sequence). The CDR3 length is 18 residues. The CDR3 loop is CASSPLAGVTAIGNTIYF. CDR3 sequence (DNA): TGTGCCAGCAGTCCACTAGCCGGCGTGACAGCGATAGGAAACACCATATATTTT.

This clone has only one observation. The rearrangement uses TRBV28 and TRBJ2-7; D not resolved. Trimming removed 1 base at V and 2 bases at J, with 15 bases between. The length of the CDR3 is 16 residues. Germline CDR1 and CDR2: MDHEN and SYDVKM. CDR3 nucleotides: TGTGCCAGCAGTTTATTGGCGGACCTGACCACCTACGAGCAGTACTTC. It specifies CASSLLADLTTYEQYF.

This clone has more than one count but fewer than ten. The V call is TRBV28, the J call TRBJ2-7; a weak D match, TRBD1 (5 bases). CDR3 size: 12 residues. Trimming cost V 8 bases and J 1 base, with 9 bases left between them. Germline V gives CDR1 MDHEN, CDR2 SYDVKM. CDR3 in DNA: TGTGCCAGCTGGGGCGGATCCTACGAGCAGTACTTC. It translates to CASWGGSYEQYF. Full variable domain (remainder filled in from reference TRBV28 and TRBJ2-7): DVKVTQSSRYLVKRTGEKVFLECVQDMDHENMFWYRQDPGLGLRLIYFSYDVKMKEKGDIPEGYSVSREKKERFSLILESASTNQTSMYLCASWGGSYEQYFGPGTRLTVT.

The V and J genes are TRBV19 and TRBJ1-1, with D perhaps TRBD1 (6 bases). The CDR3 is made up of 13 amino acids. V was pared by 7 bases and J by 1 base, with 10 bases between. Germline loops: CDR1 LNHDA, CDR2 SQIVND (reference sequence). The CDR3 DNA follows: TGTGCCAGTAAGGTGGGGGCGAACACTGAAGCTTTCTTT. Its protein product is CASKVGANTEAFF.

The V gene is TRBV5-4, the J gene TRBJ2-7, with 9 bases aligning to TRBD2. V shed 4 bases, J shed 4 bases, and the junction held 15 bases outside the gene matches. The CDR3 extends over 17 amino acids. Germline V lookup: CDR1 SGHNT, CDR2 YYREEE (reference sequence). The CDR3 region is CASSRGRPSGKGYEQYF. The CDR3, as DNA: TGTGCCAGCAGCCGAGGTAGGCCTAGCGGGAAGGGTTACGAGCAGTACTTC.

This clone was detected only a few times. The rearrangement joins TRBV10-3 to TRBJ1-2; no clear D gene. Germline-derived CDR1 and CDR2 are ENHRY and SYGVKD. V was cut by 4 bases and J by 3 bases, with 6 bases left in between. The CDR3 spans 12 residues. The CDR3 loop reads CAISGTDYGYTF. The DNA of the CDR3 is TGTGCCATCAGTGGGACCGACTATGGCTACACCTTC.

The J gene is TRBJ2-7, the V gene TRBV27; no definite D call. Germline assignment: CDR1 MNHEY and CDR2 SMNVEV (reference sequence). This CDR3 is 13 amino acids long. Deletions cut 0 bases from V and 2 bases from J, with 5 bases between. The CDR3, as DNA: TGTGCCAGCAGTTTATCGTCCCCCTACGAGCAGTACTTC. This sequence encodes CASSLSSPYEQYF.

The chain has TRBV29-1 and TRBJ1-2; D is uncertain. The V gene lost 2 bases and the J gene lost 4 bases, with 14 bases spanning the gap. The CDR3 consists of 14 residues. Per the germline V gene, CDR1 is SQVTM and CDR2 is ANQGSEA. CDR3 loop: CSVEMEGVGYGYTF. For the CDR3, the DNA is TGCAGCGTTGAAATGGAAGGCGTCGGCTATGGCTACACCTTC.

The genes are TRBV23-1 and TRBJ2-2; 9 nucleotides align to TRBD1. TRBV23-1 is classed as an ORF, of uncertain function. This CDR3 contains 18 residues. V was clipped by 1 base and J by 2 bases; unmatched bases: 8. CDR3 sequence: CASSQFDTGGSNTGELFF. The CDR3 nucleotides are TGCGCCAGCAGTCAATTTGACACAGGGGGCTCAAACACCGGGGAGCTGTTTTTT.